This is a list of T cell receptor beta chains from one sample in a study of blood T cell repertoires in COVID-19. The assay was immunoSEQ multiplex PCR, and TCRdb's table has in-frame clones only and misses some. This table has 240,000 or so clones, around nine tenths appearing once. The sample was peripheral blood. Source of these receptors: a woman in her seventies with active or convalescent COVID-19. The CDR3 runs from the conserved cysteine through the conserved F or W. The order of the fields is clone size, D gene, CDR3 length, J gene, V gene, CDR3 DNA, CDR3 protein. D genes are given only for firm matches. Rows give clone size only sometimes, using once, few, many, or a class for an expanded clone.

size: few; D: TRBD2; length: 16; J: TRBJ2-1; V: TRBV10-3; DNA: TGTGCCATCAGTGAGACCCCGGGACTAGCGGATAATGAGCAGTTCTTC; CDR3: CAISETPGLADNEQFF
size: NA; D: NA; length: 15; J: TRBJ2-1; V: TRBV18; DNA: TGTGCCAGCTCACCAAGAGGGGGAGGGGAGAATGAGCAGTTCTTC; CDR3: CASSPRGGGENEQFF
size: NA; D: NA; length: 19; J: TRBJ1-2; V: TRBV29-1; DNA: TGCAGCGTTGACTCCCCCCCCGGACTAGCGCAAGAAGCTAACTATGGCTACACCTTC; CDR3: CSVDSPPGLAQEANYGYTF
size: NA; D: TRBD1; length: 14; J: TRBJ1-1; V: TRBV11-3; DNA: TGTGCCAGCAGCTTAGGCAGGGGGAGCACTGAAGCTTTCTTT; CDR3: CASSLGRGSTEAFF
size: NA; D: NA; length: 14; J: TRBJ1-5; V: TRBV6-5; DNA: TGTGCCAGCATCTCCGACATGAGCAATCAGCCCCAGCATTTT; CDR3: CASISDMSNQPQHF
size: NA; D: NA; length: 13; J: TRBJ1-6; V: TRBV18; DNA: TGTGCCAGCTCCTCAGGGTTGAGTTCACCCCTCCACTTT; CDR3: CASSSGLSSPLHF
size: NA; D: NA; length: 17; J: TRBJ1-2; V: TRBV19; DNA: TGTGCCAGTAGTATTCCCCGCCGCGGAGCAAATAACTATGGCTACACCTTC; CDR3: CASSIPRRGANNYGYTF
size: NA; D: NA; length: 15; J: TRBJ2-7; V: TRBV6-5; DNA: TGTGCCAGCAAACTCAGCCACAGGGCCTCCTACGAGCAGTACTTC; CDR3: CASKLSHRASYEQYF
size: NA; D: TRBD1; length: 14; J: TRBJ2-5; V: TRBV19; DNA: TGTGCCAGTACCCCGACAGGGCTGCCAGGGACCCAGTACTTC; CDR3: CASTPTGLPGTQYF
size: NA; D: NA; length: 18; J: TRBJ2-7; V: TRBV13; DNA: TGTGCCAGCAGCAGTCTGGGGCTCGGAGCCCCCAGGGTCTACGAGCAGTACTTC; CDR3: CASSSLGLGAPRVYEQYF
size: few; D: NA; length: 12; J: TRBJ2-1; V: TRBV6-2/TRBV6-3; DNA: TGTGCCAGCAGCCCGCGGACTTATGAGCAGTTCTTC; CDR3: CASSPRTYEQFF
size: NA; D: NA; length: 13; J: TRBJ1-6; V: TRBV5-1; DNA: TGCGCCACCCGGACAGATTATAATTCACCCCTCCACTTT; CDR3: CATRTDYNSPLHF
size: once; D: TRBD1; length: 14; J: TRBJ2-7; V: TRBV7-2; DNA: TGTGCCAGCAGCTTAAGACAGGGGTCCTACGAGCAGTACTTC; CDR3: CASSLRQGSYEQYF
size: NA; D: NA; length: 17; J: TRBJ2-1; V: TRBV3-1/TRBV3-2; DNA: TGTGCCAGCAGCCACGCCCTCAGGGGTCCCAACTACAATGAGCAGTTCTTC; CDR3: CASSHALRGPNYNEQFF
size: once; D: NA; length: 15; J: TRBJ1-1; V: TRBV6-5; DNA: TGTGCCAGCAGTTACCGACAGGTTCTAGGGACTGAAGCTTTCTTT; CDR3: CASSYRQVLGTEAFF
size: NA; D: TRBD1; length: 14; J: TRBJ1-2; V: TRBV19; DNA: TGTGCCAGTAGGACAGGGGAGGGGAACTATGGCTACACCTTC; CDR3: CASRTGEGNYGYTF
size: NA; D: TRBD1; length: 15; J: TRBJ2-3; V: TRBV2; DNA: TGTGCCAGCAGCGCGGACAGGACTAGCACAGATACGCAGTATTTT; CDR3: CASSADRTSTDTQYF
size: once; D: TRBD1; length: 15; J: TRBJ2-3; V: TRBV6-5; DNA: TGTGCCAGCAACCCCGGGACAGGGAGGGTGGATACGCAGTATTTT; CDR3: CASNPGTGRVDTQYF
size: NA; D: TRBD2; length: 18; J: TRBJ2-2; V: TRBV3-1/TRBV3-2; DNA: TGTGCCAGCAGCCACGTGGGCGGGGGGGCCATTGGCACCGGGGAGCTGTTTTTT; CDR3: CASSHVGGGAIGTGELFF
size: NA; D: TRBD2; length: 15; J: TRBJ2-5; V: TRBV7-2; DNA: TGTGCCAGCAGCTTAAGCGGGGTGTTTAAAGAGACCCAGTACTTC; CDR3: CASSLSGVFKETQYF
size: NA; D: NA; length: 13; J: TRBJ1-3; V: TRBV12-3/TRBV12-4; DNA: TGTGCCAGCAGTCTCTTCGGGGGAAACACCATATATTTT; CDR3: CASSLFGGNTIYF
size: once; D: TRBD1; length: 15; J: TRBJ1-1; V: TRBV18; DNA: TGTGCCAGCTCATCCGGGACAGGGGACAGCACTGAAGCTTTCTTT; CDR3: CASSSGTGDSTEAFF
size: NA; D: NA; length: 15; J: TRBJ1-2; V: TRBV6-2/TRBV6-3; DNA: TGTGCCAGCAGTTTCCCAACAGGGACGAACTATGGCTACACCTTC; CDR3: CASSFPTGTNYGYTF
size: NA; D: NA; length: 13; J: TRBJ1-1; V: TRBV6-6; DNA: TGTGCCAGCAGTTACTCAGCCTCAATTGAAGCTTTCTTT; CDR3: CASSYSASIEAFF
size: NA; D: NA; length: 14; J: TRBJ1-1; V: TRBV10-1; DNA: TGCGCCAGCAGTGAGTACCAGGGGACCCCTGAAGCTTTCTTT; CDR3: CASSEYQGTPEAFF
size: NA; D: NA; length: 14; J: TRBJ2-2; V: TRBV9; DNA: TGTGCCAGCAGCGAGGGACAGAACACCGGGGAGCTGTTTTTT; CDR3: CASSEGQNTGELFF
size: NA; D: NA; length: 13; J: TRBJ2-3; V: TRBV19; DNA: TGTGCCAGTAGTATAGAACCTCAGGGTACGCAGTATTTT; CDR3: CASSIEPQGTQYF
size: NA; D: NA; length: 11; J: TRBJ2-1; V: TRBV20-1; DNA: TGCAGTGCTCCTAGGTTATATGAGCAGTTCTTC; CDR3: CSAPRLYEQFF
size: NA; D: NA; length: 13; J: TRBJ2-7; V: TRBV12-3/TRBV12-4; DNA: TGTGCCAGCAGCTCGGGCCTTCACAGGGAGCAGTACTTC; CDR3: CASSSGLHREQYF
size: NA; D: NA; length: 13; J: TRBJ1-1; V: TRBV14; DNA: TGTGCCAGCAGCCCTACAGGGTTCGCTGAAGCTTTCTTT; CDR3: CASSPTGFAEAFF
size: NA; D: NA; length: 14; J: TRBJ1-1; V: TRBV6-5; DNA: TGTGCCAGCAGTTACTCTTGGCCCCCTACTGAAGCTTTCTTT; CDR3: CASSYSWPPTEAFF
size: NA; D: NA; length: 15; J: TRBJ1-1; V: TRBV5-1; DNA: TGCGCCAGCAGCTTGTTGGGGAGAGGGAACACTGAAGCTTTCTTT; CDR3: CASSLLGRGNTEAFF
size: NA; D: NA; length: 16; J: TRBJ2-2; V: TRBV7-2; DNA: TGTGCCAGCAGCTTCCGGACAGGGCGGGGGAGCCGGGAGCTGTTTTTT; CDR3: CASSFRTGRGSRELFF
size: NA; D: TRBD1; length: 14; J: TRBJ1-1; V: TRBV19; DNA: TGTGCCAGTGGGACAGAGTACATGAACACTGAAGCTTTCTTT; CDR3: CASGTEYMNTEAFF
size: NA; D: TRBD2; length: 16; J: TRBJ2-1; V: TRBV18; DNA: TGTGCCAGCTCACCCTTGGGGGGGAGATCGGGCAATGAGCAGTTCTTC; CDR3: CASSPLGGRSGNEQFF
size: once; D: NA; length: 15; J: TRBJ2-2; V: TRBV11-2; DNA: TGTGCCAGCAGCCCTAGAGTCAGGGGCAGAGGGGAGCTGTTTTTT; CDR3: CASSPRVRGRGELFF
size: NA; D: NA; length: 14; J: TRBJ2-3; V: TRBV19; DNA: TGTGCCAGTAGTGCGGGGGCTGGCACAGATACGCAGTATTTT; CDR3: CASSAGAGTDTQYF
size: NA; D: TRBD1; length: 16; J: TRBJ2-5; V: TRBV5-1; DNA: TGCGCCAGCAGCTGGAGGTTGGACAGGGGGCGAGAGACCCAGTACTTC; CDR3: CASSWRLDRGRETQYF
size: NA; D: NA; length: 14; J: TRBJ2-1; V: TRBV27; DNA: TGTGCCAGCAAACCCGTGGGGGCGGGCAATGAGCAGTTCTTC; CDR3: CASKPVGAGNEQFF
size: NA; D: TRBD2; length: 14; J: TRBJ2-1; V: TRBV7-3; DNA: TGTGCCAGCAGCTTAAATAGCGGGGGGGCCGAGCAGTTCTTC; CDR3: CASSLNSGGAEQFF
size: NA; D: NA; length: 14; J: TRBJ1-4; V: TRBV2; DNA: TGTGCCAGCAAGTCCGGCAGGGCAAATGAAAAACTGTTTTTT; CDR3: CASKSGRANEKLFF
size: NA; D: NA; length: 13; J: TRBJ1-2; V: TRBV6-5; DNA: TGTGCCAGCAGATCTTCCTCGGGTGGGGGCTACACCTTC; CDR3: CASRSSSGGGYTF